This entry lists 11 T cell receptor beta chains sequenced from one sample in a study of T cells after yellow fever vaccination. One entry per CDR3 protein results from TCRdb running MiXCR on the 5' RACE reads. The sample has about 360,000 distinct CDR3 sequences, roughly 6.2% seen once. The sequencing here drew on PBMCs, taken 5 days after the yellow fever booster vaccination. These receptors all come from a man aged 25 to 45 who received the YFV17D yellow fever vaccine.

Many counts were recorded for this clonotype. The chain couples TRBV7-9 to TRBJ2-2; D gene unclear. Germline CDR1 is SEHNR and CDR2 is FQNEAQ (reference sequence). The CDR3 consists of 15 residues. Trimming took off 6 bases at V and 7 bases at J, with 18 bases between the two ends. Here the CDR3 reads CASRPPLRVGGELFF. For the CDR3, the DNA is TGTGCCAGCAGACCTCCTCTGCGTGTGGGCGGGGAGCTGTTTTTT.

This clonotype appeared many times. The chain carries TRBV7-2 and TRBJ2-5, with 9 bases lining up with TRBD1. This CDR3 region has 17 residues. Germline values: CDR1 SGHTA, CDR2 FQGNSA. The J segment lost 4 bases and the V segment lost 0 bases, leaving 9 bases of the junction unmatched. The chain's CDR3 is CASSLANNRGRGETQYF. DNA of the CDR3: TGTGCCAGCAGCTTAGCAAATAACAGGGGGCGTGGAGAGACCCAGTACTTC.

The sample holds many counts of this clonotype. This chain links TRBV7-2 with TRBJ2-7, with a tentative D call TRBD2 (5 bases). CDR3 length: 15 residues. V was shortened by 5 bases and J by 3 bases, with 17 bases between the two germline ends. The germline V gene has CDR1 SGHTA and CDR2 FQGNSA. CDR3 residues: CASSPRWDGLYEQYF. Written as DNA, the CDR3 is TGTGCCAGCAGCCCACGGTGGGATGGACTCTACGAGCAGTACTTC.

The table lists this clonotype with a count of one. The chain recombines TRBV6-5 with TRBJ1-5; tentative D call: TRBD1 (5 bases). The CDR3 has 15 residues. Germline CDR1 is MNHEY and CDR2 is SVGAGI. V was shortened by 2 bases and J by 2 bases, with 10 bases between the two germline ends. This CDR3 is CASSYDSGGNQPQHF. CDR3 DNA sequence: TGTGCCAGCAGTTACGACTCGGGGGGCAATCAGCCCCAGCATTTT.

This clonotype was observed at least ten times. V gene TRBV5-1 combines with J gene TRBJ2-1; D is possibly TRBD1 (6 bases). Per germline, CDR1 SGHRS and CDR2 YFSETQ. This CDR3 comprises 14 residues. V was pared by 4 bases and J by 4 bases, with 12 bases between. CDR3 amino acids: CASSLRTDYNEQFF. The CDR3 DNA reads TGCGCCAGCAGCCTGCGGACAGATTACAATGAGCAGTTCTTC.

V and J are TRBV24-1 and TRBJ2-2; 9 positions agree with TRBD2. The V gene end was trimmed by 12 bases and the J gene end by 2 bases; junction bases not matched to a gene: 9. Germline lookup yields CDR1 KGHDR and CDR2 SFDVKD. This CDR3 is built from 15 residues. DNA of the CDR3: TGTGCCTCAGGAGGGCTAGCGGGAAACACCGGGGAGCTGTTTTTT. Translating gives CASGGLAGNTGELFF.

This clonotype has more than one count but fewer than ten. The chain joins TRBV28 to TRBJ2-7; perhaps TRBD2 as D (6 bases). The CDR3 consists of 11 residues. The germline V and J ends were trimmed by 8 bases and 11 bases, with 16 bases remaining between them. From germline, CDR1 is MDHEN and CDR2 SYDVKM. The CDR3 coding sequence is TGTGCCAGCGCCTCTTGGGGGGACGAGTACTTC. Protein sequence: CASASWGDEYF.

The V gene is TRBV12-3 or TRBV12-4, the J gene TRBJ2-7, with a weak D call TRBD1 (5 bases). The CDR3 has 12 amino acids. V lost 5 bases and J lost 7, with 12 bases in between. Here the CDR3 reads CASSNLGVEQYF. The CDR3 DNA sequence: TGTGCCAGCAGTAACCTAGGGGTTGAGCAGTACTTC.

This clonotype was seen at least ten times. J is TRBJ2-2 and V is TRBV10-1; 8 bases align to TRBD1. The J segment lost 8 bases and the V segment lost 5 bases, leaving 7 bases of the junction unmatched. The CDR3 consists of 14 residues. Germline V gene lookup returns CDR1 WNHNN and CDR2 SYGVQD (reference sequence). The CDR3 sequence is CASSRSRGPGELFF. CDR3 DNA: TGCGCCAGCAGTAGGTCCAGGGGGCCTGGGGAGCTGTTTTTT.

This clonotype was seen at least ten times. This chain uses TRBV3-1 with TRBJ2-7; 12 bases fit TRBD2. The CDR3 covers 15 residues. J gave up 5 bases and V 4 bases, and 6 bases lay outside the gene matches. CDR1 is LGHDT, CDR2 YNNKEL, per germline (reference sequence). In DNA form, the CDR3 reads TGTGCCAGCAGCCCGCTAGCGGGAGGGCCGAACGAGCAGTACTTC. This sequence encodes CASSPLAGGPNEQYF.

J is TRBJ2-1 and V is TRBV6-5; D gene unclear. CDR3 length: 12 residues. V was trimmed by 2 bases and J by 14 bases, leaving 13 bases between them. The V gene's germline CDR1 is MNHEY and CDR2 SVGAGI. The chain's CDR3 is CASSYGLGREFF. In DNA form, the CDR3 reads TGTGCCAGCAGTTACGGGCTCGGCAGAGAGTTCTTC.